This T cell receptor (beta chain) was documented in a study of blood T cell repertoires in COVID-19. During active infection, Seattle patients enrolled and were then monitored through disease. TCRdb's table, derived via immunoSEQ multiplex PCR, lists solely in-frame clones and lacks some. The sample yields approximately 280,000 clones, approximately 84% seen once. The sequence derives from a human donor with COVID-19, enrolled during active disease. The donor label of this sample is uncertain. What was sequenced was peripheral blood.

The CDR3 bases are TGTGCCAGCAGCTTGGGGACACAACAAGGGCAGTACTTC. Protein sequence: CASSLGTQQGQYF. The chain couples TRBV7-8 to TRBJ2-7; D possibly corresponds to TRBD1 (6 bases). CDR1 and CDR2 from the germline V gene are SGHVS and FQNEAQ. CDR3 length: 13 residues. The V end was cut by 3 bases, the J end by 9 bases, with 15 bases between.